The TCR beta chain described here comes from a study of vaccination and CD4 T cells after COVID-19. Whole-study context: At a median about 72 days (range 14 to 241) after dose two, post-vaccine samples were obtained. Regarding the study as a whole: It was found that, in convalescent patients, 304 of 307 vaccine-specific clones were spike mono-reactive.

Cultured CD4+ T-cell DNA underwent Oncomine TCR Beta short-read sequencing. The template was genomic DNA from cultured CD4+ T cells. Each CDR3 protein is one row after TCRdb ran MiXCR on the PCR reads. This table holds under 15,000 distinct CDR3 sequences, around 50% found once. Germline assignment: CDR1 DFQATT and CDR2 SNEGSKA (reference sequence). The CDR3 extends over 13 amino acids. With 2 bases removed from V and 8 bases from J, the gap between germline ends came to 15 bases. Stated treatment: roughly 10-day PBMC culture with coronavirus spike peptide pools or control peptides (ViraFEST assay). Notes on this clonotype: The antigen is not known.

The gene calls are TRBV20-1 and TRBJ1-2; D may be TRBD1 (5 bases). This clonotype was sampled from a human donor who had recovered from COVID-19. The sequenced sample consisted of CD4+ T cells from blood, cultured in vitro. Here the CDR3 DNA reads TGCAGTGCTAGACAGATCCAGGGTTACGGCTACACCTTC. Encoded protein: CSARQIQGYGYTF.